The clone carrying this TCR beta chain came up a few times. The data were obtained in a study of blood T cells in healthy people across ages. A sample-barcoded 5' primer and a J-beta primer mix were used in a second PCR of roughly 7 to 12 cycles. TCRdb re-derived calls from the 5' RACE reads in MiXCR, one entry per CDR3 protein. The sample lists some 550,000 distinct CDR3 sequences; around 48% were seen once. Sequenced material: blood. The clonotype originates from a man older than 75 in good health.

CDR3 protein: CASSSLMGTEAFF. CDR3 coding DNA: TGTGCCAGCAGCTCCCTGATGGGGACTGAAGCTTTCTTT. This chain uses TRBV7-9 with TRBJ1-1; D call uncertain. The V and J ends lost 4 bases and 5 bases respectively, with 11 bases between them. Germline-derived CDR1 and CDR2 are SEHNR and FQNEAQ (reference sequence). The CDR3 sequence is 13 residues long.